This record concerns one TCR beta chain sequence. The entry originates in a study of blood T cell repertoires in COVID-19. Germline loops: CDR1 SGHVT, CDR2 SQSDAQ. The junction had 7 bases not matched to a gene; V was cut back by 5 bases and J by 9 bases. The CDR3 runs to 15 residues. The repertoire was sequenced with immunoSEQ multiplex PCR; TCRdb's copy has only in-frame clones and lacks some. The sample has approximately 310,000 clones; 85% are singletons. Sequenced: PBMCs or T cells enriched from blood (not recorded which). The chain couples TRBV7-4 to TRBJ2-3; 14 positions match TRBD2. The TCR was taken from a woman aged 30 to 39 who had been exposed to COVID-19. The chain's CDR3 is CASSDGTSGSGTQYF. As DNA, the CDR3 is TGTGCCAGCAGCGATGGGACTAGCGGGAGCGGCACGCAGTATTTT.